The 15 T cell receptor beta chains listed next were all sequenced from one sample in a study of T cells in women clearing cervical HPV infection. Some clones are missing from TCRdb's copy, which holds only in-frame ones; the method was immunoSEQ multiplex PCR. The sample table includes around 22,000 clones. The sample was blood buffy coat. The receptors shown here come from a woman aged 18 to 75 with a cervical HPV16 infection that either progressed to CIN3+ or cleared (not recorded which).

In regard to this clone: The read ends 3 residues before the CDR3 terminus; that terminus is restored from the germline J gene. The gene calls are TRBV5-1 and TRBJ2-7; TRBD1 aligns across 10 bases. V shed 4 bases, J shed 3 bases, and the junction held 7 bases outside the gene matches. CDR3 length: 15 residues. Looked up from germline, CDR1 is SGHRS and CDR2 is YFSETQ. This CDR3 is CASSPRTGGSYEQYF. The part of the CDR3 DNA that was read is TGCGCCAGCAGCCCCCGGACAGGGGGGAGCTACGAG. Using reference TRBV5-1 and TRBJ2-7 for the parts outside the CDR3, the full variable domain is KAGVTQTPRYLIKTRGQQVTLSCSPISGHRSVSWYQQTPGQGLQFLFEYFSETQRNKGNFPGRFSGRQFSNSRSEMNVSTLELGDSALYLCASSPRTGGSYEQYFGPGTRLTVT.

This chain's CDR3 is CASSLGNRGDGQYF. Partial CDR3 DNA: TGTGCCAGCAGCTTAGGTAACAGGGGTGATGGT. This chain joins TRBV7-9 and TRBJ2-4; 7 bases match TRBD1. The CDR3 end lies 3 residues beyond the end of the read and is filled in from the germline J gene. Germline V gene lookup returns CDR1 SEHNR and CDR2 FQNEAQ (reference sequence). The CDR3 extends over 14 amino acids.

To note about this clone: The CDR3 end lies 3 residues beyond the end of the read and is filled in from the germline J gene. This CDR3 is also generated by other DNA sequences in the sample. V usage is TRBV18 and J usage is TRBJ2-7; TRBD1 is a possible D gene (6 bases). With 6 bases removed from V and 4 bases from J, the gap between germline ends came to 16 bases. The CDR3 is made up of 14 amino acids. Germline V gene lookup returns CDR1 KGHSH and CDR2 LQKENI. The sequenced CDR3 bases are TGTGCCAGCTCCCCCAACGGACAGCCATACGAG. Amino acids: CASSPNGQPYE. The entire CDR3 protein reads CASSPNGQPYEQYF.

Concerning this clone: Read sequence stops 3 residues before the CDR3 end, and the germline J gene provides the missing end. V and J are TRBV5-6 and TRBJ1-4; D remains unclear. Per the germline V gene, CDR1 is SGHDT and CDR2 is YYEEEE. CDR3 length equals 14 residues. V lost 0 bases to trimming and J lost 10 bases, with 13 bases between them. The CDR3 loop is CASSLGRRGAKLFF. CDR3 DNA, as far as it was read: TGTGCCAGCAGCTTGGGGAGGCGGGGAGCAAAA.

Regarding this clone: The CDR3 end falls 3 residues outside the read, so it is completed with the germline J gene. The V gene is TRBV5-4, the J gene TRBJ2-1; 13 nucleotides match TRBD2. From germline, CDR1 is SGHNT and CDR2 YYREEE (reference sequence). The CDR3 spans 15 residues. J gave up 9 bases and V 4 bases, and 7 bases lay outside the gene matches. The CDR3 loop is CASSRGLAGASEQFF. The covered CDR3 bases are TGTGCCAGCAGCCGTGGACTAGCGGGAGCGAGTGAG.

Regarding this clone: The read comes to an end 3 residues before the CDR3 does, leaving the germline J gene to fill in the end. This chain uses TRBV4-2 with TRBJ1-1, with TRBD1 identical over 12 bases. Germline CDR1 and CDR2: LGHNA and YNFKEQ. The V gene end was trimmed by 4 bases and the J gene end by 6 bases; junction bases not matched to a gene: 12. This CDR3 is 17 amino acids long. The CDR3 bases that were read are TGTGCCAGCAGCCGTCCGGGACAGGGGGCTCGGGTCCCTGAA. Its translation: CASSRPGQGARVPE. The whole CDR3 sequence reads CASSRPGQGARVPEAFF.

Here the CDR3 reads CASSGDSLPAQETQYF. The DNA read from the CDR3 is TGTGCCAGCAGTGGGGACAGTCTCCCAGCGCAAGAGACC. The chain links TRBV2 to TRBJ2-5, with TRBD1 matching 7 bases. The read stops 3 residues short of the end of the CDR3; the missing end is completed from the germline J gene. Germline V gene data show CDR1 as SNHLY and CDR2 as FYNNEI. V lost 4 bases to trimming and J lost 2 bases; unmatched junction nucleotides: 10. The length of the CDR3 is 16 residues. Full variable domain (remainder filled in from reference TRBV2 and TRBJ2-5): EPEVTQTPSHQVTQMGQEVILRCVPISNHLYFYWYRQILGQKVEFLVSFYNNEISEKSEIFDDQFSVERPDGSNFTLKIRSTKLEDSAMYFCASSGDSLPAQETQYFGPGTRLLVL.

As for this clone: The germline gene is not matched at one end of the junction; a read error may be the cause. The sequenced fragment ends 3 residues before the CDR3 boundary, so the rest is inferred from the germline J gene. This rearrangement joins TRBV7-7 to TRBJ2-2; tentatively, D is TRBD1 (6 bases). Germline CDR1 is SSHAT and CDR2 is FNYEAQ (reference sequence). The CDR3 consists of 15 residues. The CDR3 DNA, read in part, is TGTGCTAGCAGCCCCCTTGGGTCAGGGGCCGGGGAG. Translated, it gives CASSPLGSGAGE. The whole CDR3 protein is CASSPLGSGAGELFF.

Note on this clone: The read is 3 residues too short to cover the CDR3 end, so that end is filled in from the germline J gene. The V call is TRBV4-1, the J call TRBJ1-6; no firm D call. Deletions cut 4 bases from V and 8 bases from J, with 15 bases between. This CDR3 is 15 amino acids long. In germline, CDR1 is MGHRA, CDR2 YSYEKL. CDR3 DNA (partial): TGCGCCAGCAGCCGACTAAGAGACCGTTATTCACCC. Amino acids: CASSRLRDRYSP. The CDR3, in full, reads CASSRLRDRYSPLHF.

Note on this clone: Read coverage stops 3 residues before the CDR3 terminus; the germline J gene supplies the remainder. The chain recombines TRBV6-1 with TRBJ1-6, with a tentative D call TRBD1 (6 bases). Trimming stripped 1 base from V and 7 bases from J, with 11 bases between. This CDR3 has 15 residues. Germline V gene data show CDR1 as MNHNS and CDR2 as SASEGT. Incomplete CDR3 DNA: TGTGCCAGCAGTGAAGTTGCGGGGGCCAATTCACCC. Protein sequence: CASSEVAGANSP. The complete CDR3 protein is CASSEVAGANSPLHF.

Worth noting for this clone: The DNA ends 3 residues before the CDR3 does, and the rest of the CDR3 is filled in from the germline J gene. The chain links TRBV19 to TRBJ1-6; TRBD1 aligns across 7 bases. Germline V gene data show CDR1 as LNHDA and CDR2 as SQIVND (reference sequence). There are 16 residues in the CDR3. The trim removed 8 bases at V and 8 bases at J, leaving 15 bases unmatched. CDR3 DNA (partial): TGTGCCAGTCCACCCAGGGGGTTTTCACTAGATTCACCC. The encoded protein is CASPPRGFSLDSP. The full CDR3 sequence reads CASPPRGFSLDSPLHF. The full variable domain, in which reference TRBV19 and TRBJ1-6 provide the parts outside the CDR3, is DGGITQSPKYLFRKEGQNVTLSCEQNLNHDAMYWYRQDPGQGLRLIYYSQIVNDFQKGDIAEGYSVSREKKESFPLTVTSAQKNPTAFYLCASPPRGFSLDSPLHFGNGTRLTVT.

About this clone: The DNA ends 3 residues before the CDR3 does, and the rest of the CDR3 is filled in from the germline J gene. V and J are TRBV4-1 and TRBJ1-4, with TRBD1 matching 8 bases. This CDR3 has 14 amino acids. The V and J ends lost 1 base and 7 bases, in that order; junction bases with no gene match: 2. Looked up from germline, CDR1 is MGHRA and CDR2 is YSYEKL. CDR3 protein: CASSQGQGTEKLFF. CDR3 DNA (partial): TGCGCCAGCAGCCAAGGACAGGGGACTGAAAAA.

As to this clone: The CDR3 extends 3 residues past the end of the read, so its final part is completed from the germline J gene. The chain couples TRBV6-1 to TRBJ2-7; 14 nucleotides match TRBD2. Germline V lookup: CDR1 MNHNS, CDR2 SASEGT. CDR3 length: 16 amino acids. The V gene end was trimmed by 3 bases and the J gene end by 4 bases; junction bases not matched to a gene: 5. The CDR3 bases that were read are TGTGCCAGCAGTGAGGGACTAGCGGGAGTTAGGTACGAG. Encoded protein: CASSEGLAGVRYE. The whole CDR3 protein is CASSEGLAGVRYEQYF.

As for this clone: From the germline J gene comes the end of the CDR3, since the read stops 3 residues before it. The V gene is TRBV7-2, the J gene TRBJ2-2; tentatively, D is TRBD2 (5 bases). CDR1 is SGHTA and CDR2 is FQGNSA in the germline V gene. This CDR3 is 15 amino acids long. CDR3 loop: CASSLARGFGSPLFF. CDR3 DNA (partial): TGTGCCAGCAGCTTAGCTAGAGGGTTTGGATCACCG.

The CDR3 sequence: CASSLDGRGFQKWDTQYF. The sequenced CDR3 bases are TGCGCCAGCAGCTTGGATGGCAGGGGATTCCAGAAATGGGATACG. The rearrangement links TRBV5-1 to TRBJ2-3; D might be TRBD1 (6 bases). The DNA ends 3 residues before the CDR3 does, and the rest of the CDR3 is filled in from the germline J gene. The ends were cut back, 0 bases at V and 6 bases at J, with 23 bases in the middle. From germline, CDR1 is SGHRS and CDR2 YFSETQ. The CDR3 is 18 amino acids.